Listed below are T cell receptor beta chains from one sample, sequenced in a study of blood T cell repertoires in COVID-19. Method: immunoSEQ multiplex PCR; TCRdb's copy keeps in-frame clones and lacks some. This sample has 100,000 to 150,000 clones, with roughly 88% found just once. Sequencing input: peripheral blood. The receptors shown here come from a man aged 70 or older with active COVID-19. Both conserved end residues are part of each CDR3. Fields, in order: V gene, D gene, clone size, CDR3 length, J gene, CDR3 DNA, CDR3 protein. D genes are given only for firm matches. Clone size appears in some rows only: once, few, many, or a class for an expanded clone.

TRBV7-9	-	-	15	TRBJ2-2	TGTGCCAGCAGCTCCGTAACCAACAGCCCCGGGGAGCTGTTTTTT	CASSSVTNSPGELFF
TRBV3-1/TRBV3-2	TRBD2	few	18	TRBJ2-7	TGTGCCAGCAGCCAAGATTCGGGTAGCGGGAGCCTCTCCTACGAGCAGTACTTC	CASSQDSGSGSLSYEQYF
TRBV14	-	few	17	TRBJ2-7	TGTGCCAGCAGCCAAACCGGATCCGGGACATTTCCCTACGAGCAGTACTTC	CASSQTGSGTFPYEQYF
TRBV7-2	-	-	14	TRBJ1-6	TGTGCCAGCAGCCAAGACATTATAGGCTCACCCCTCCACTTT	CASSQDIIGSPLHF
TRBV11-2	TRBD2	-	12	TRBJ2-1	TGTGCCAGCAGCTTCGCGCGGGAGGGGGAGTTCTTC	CASSFAREGEFF
TRBV18	-	-	13	TRBJ1-5	TGTGCCAGCTCACCGGGGCCGGATCAGCCCCAGCATTTT	CASSPGPDQPQHF
TRBV19	-	-	13	TRBJ2-3	TGTGCCAGTAGTCCATTGCGAGGGGATACGCAGTATTTT	CASSPLRGDTQYF
TRBV5-1	TRBD1	-	15	TRBJ1-1	TGCGCCAGCAGCGCAACTGACAGGGGAGACACTGAAGCTTTCTTT	CASSATDRGDTEAFF
TRBV10-3	TRBD1	-	14	TRBJ2-2	TGTGCCATCAGGGGACAGCCGAACACCGGGGAGCTGTTTTTT	CAIRGQPNTGELFF
TRBV9	-	-	15	TRBJ2-2	TGTGCCAGCTCAGGAGGACAGACGAACACCGGGGAGCTGTTTTTT	CASSGGQTNTGELFF
TRBV19	-	-	16	TRBJ2-1	TGTGCCAGTAGCGATCCCTCCGGGACCGGGAGCAATGAGCAGTTCTTC	CASSDPSGTGSNEQFF
TRBV3-1/TRBV3-2	-	-	16	TRBJ2-3	TGTGCCAGCAGCCCTCATAGCGGAACTAGCACAGATACGCAGTATTTT	CASSPHSGTSTDTQYF
TRBV11-2	TRBD2	-	17	TRBJ2-3	TGTGCCAGCAGCTTCCCTAGCGGGAGGGCTAGCACAGATACGCAGTATTTT	CASSFPSGRASTDTQYF
TRBV9	TRBD2	-	18	TRBJ2-3	TGTGCCAGCAGCCCGAAGAGGGGACTAGCGGGACCAACAGATACGCAGTATTTT	CASSPKRGLAGPTDTQYF
TRBV24-1	-	-	14	TRBJ2-3	TGTGCCACCAGTGACAGGTCGTCGACAGATACGCAGTATTTT	CATSDRSSTDTQYF
TRBV2	-	-	14	TRBJ1-5	TGTGCCAGCAGGGAGGGTCTTAGCAATCAGCCCCAGCATTTT	CASREGLSNQPQHF
TRBV20-1	TRBD1	-	11	TRBJ1-2	TGCAGTGCCTGGACAGGGAATGGCTACACCTTC	CSAWTGNGYTF
TRBV27	TRBD2	-	14	TRBJ2-2	TGTGCCAGCAGTTTAAGGGAGCGGGGCGGGGAGCTGTTTTTT	CASSLRERGGELFF
TRBV28	TRBD1	once	15	TRBJ2-7	TGTGCCAGCATCATTTTCGGACAGGCACGGAGCGAGCAGTACTTC	CASIIFGQARSEQYF
TRBV24-1	TRBD1	-	16	TRBJ2-5	TGTGCCACCAGTGGGGTAGACAGGGGAATCCAAGAGACCCAGTACTTC	CATSGVDRGIQETQYF
TRBV2	TRBD1	-	14	TRBJ2-1	TGTGCCAGCAGGAGGGGACAGGGGAGATATGAGCAGTTCTTC	CASRRGQGRYEQFF
TRBV28	TRBD2	few	15	TRBJ2-3	TGTGCCAGCAGTTTCCCGCGGGAGGGGTCAGATACGCAGTATTTT	CASSFPREGSDTQYF
TRBV18	-	-	13	TRBJ1-2	TGTGCCAGCTCACCCGCCGGGCGGGAGGGCTACACCTTC	CASSPAGREGYTF
TRBV5-6	TRBD2	-	15	TRBJ2-1	TGTGCCAGCAGCCGGACTAGCGGGAGTTACAATGAGCAGTTCTTC	CASSRTSGSYNEQFF
TRBV18	-	-	15	TRBJ2-5	TGTGCCAGCTCACCACAGGCGGGCGCCGAAGAGACCCAGTACTTC	CASSPQAGAEETQYF
TRBV5-1	-	-	15	TRBJ2-3	TGCGCCAGCAGCTTGGCCGGTCAAGGAGCAGATACGCAGTATTTT	CASSLAGQGADTQYF
TRBV28	TRBD1	-	15	TRBJ2-7	TGTGCCAGCAGTTGGGGAGGGACAGGGGGAGACGAGCAGTACTTC	CASSWGGTGGDEQYF
TRBV10-3	-	-	12	TRBJ2-3	TGTGCCATCAGTGAGCCCGCGGGTACGCAGTATTTT	CAISEPAGTQYF
TRBV7-2	-	-	13	TRBJ2-3	TGTGCCAGCAGCTTAGCGACAGTAGATACGCAGTATTTT	CASSLATVDTQYF
TRBV9	-	-	14	TRBJ2-1	TGTGCCAGCAGCACTCAGACAGCTTCCAATGAGCAGTTCTTC	CASSTQTASNEQFF
TRBV12-3/TRBV12-4	TRBD2	-	13	TRBJ2-3	TGTGCCAGCAAACGACATTCGGGAGGGACGCAGTATTTT	CASKRHSGGTQYF
TRBV7-9	TRBD2	-	15	TRBJ2-5	TGTGCCAGCAGGCCCACTAGCGGGAGGGAAGAGACCCAGTACTTC	CASRPTSGREETQYF
TRBV14	-	-	15	TRBJ1-5	TGTGCCAGCAGCCAAGGGCAGGGAAGCAATCAGCCCCAGCATTTT	CASSQGQGSNQPQHF